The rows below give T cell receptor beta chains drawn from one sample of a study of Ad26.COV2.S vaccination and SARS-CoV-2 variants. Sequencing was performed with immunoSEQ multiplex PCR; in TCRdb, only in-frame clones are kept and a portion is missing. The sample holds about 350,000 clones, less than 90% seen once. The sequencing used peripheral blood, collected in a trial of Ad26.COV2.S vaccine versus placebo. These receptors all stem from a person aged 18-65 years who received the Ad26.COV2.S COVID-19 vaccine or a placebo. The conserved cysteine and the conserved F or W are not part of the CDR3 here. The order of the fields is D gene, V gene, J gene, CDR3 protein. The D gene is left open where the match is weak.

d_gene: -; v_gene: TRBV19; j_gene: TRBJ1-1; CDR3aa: ASSIVGRSEAF
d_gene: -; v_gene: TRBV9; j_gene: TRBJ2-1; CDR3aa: ASSVGLGEVAPYNEQF
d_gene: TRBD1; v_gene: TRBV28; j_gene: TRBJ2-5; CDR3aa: ASRPTGGRTQY
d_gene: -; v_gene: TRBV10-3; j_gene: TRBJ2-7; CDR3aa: AISGTATDSYEQY
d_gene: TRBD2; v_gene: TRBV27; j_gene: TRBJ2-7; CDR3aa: ASSSGLAGVGEQY
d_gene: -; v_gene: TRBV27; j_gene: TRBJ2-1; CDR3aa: ASSSTRTPRNEQF
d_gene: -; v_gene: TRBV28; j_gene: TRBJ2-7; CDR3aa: ASSVYGEQY
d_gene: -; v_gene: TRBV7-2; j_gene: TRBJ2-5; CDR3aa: ASSAPRSRETQY
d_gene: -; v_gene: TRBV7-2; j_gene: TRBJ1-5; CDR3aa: ASSPRGGGQPQH
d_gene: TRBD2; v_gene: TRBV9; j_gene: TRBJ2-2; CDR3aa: ASSAGGSNTGELF
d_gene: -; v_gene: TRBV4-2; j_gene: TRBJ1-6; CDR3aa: ASSQDGEGRGSPLH
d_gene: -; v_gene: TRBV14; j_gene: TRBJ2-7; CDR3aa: ASSASYEQY
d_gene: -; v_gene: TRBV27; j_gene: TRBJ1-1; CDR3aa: ASSLSGLRNTEAF
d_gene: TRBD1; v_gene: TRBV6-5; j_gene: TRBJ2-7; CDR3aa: ASNIGQGAYEQY
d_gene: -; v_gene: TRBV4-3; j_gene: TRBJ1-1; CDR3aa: ASSPGVGTEAF
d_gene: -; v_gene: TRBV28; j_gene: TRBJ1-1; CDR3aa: ASRDPNTEAF
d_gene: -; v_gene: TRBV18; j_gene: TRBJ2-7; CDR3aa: ASSPPGDYEQY
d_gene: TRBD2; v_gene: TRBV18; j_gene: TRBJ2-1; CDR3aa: ASSKGGGAAEQF
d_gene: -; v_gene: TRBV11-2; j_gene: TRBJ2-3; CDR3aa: ASSLDPSRGNADTQY
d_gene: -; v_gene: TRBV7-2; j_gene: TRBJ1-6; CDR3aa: ASSLGGRYNSPLH
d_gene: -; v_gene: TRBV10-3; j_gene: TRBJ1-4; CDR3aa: AISEEAGGMEKLF
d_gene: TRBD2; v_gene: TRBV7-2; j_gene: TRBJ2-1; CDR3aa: ASRGLAGGNEQF
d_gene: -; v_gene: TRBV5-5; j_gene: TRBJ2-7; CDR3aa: ASSYSGLLEQY
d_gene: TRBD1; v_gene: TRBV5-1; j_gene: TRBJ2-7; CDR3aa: ASSTLQGAHEQY
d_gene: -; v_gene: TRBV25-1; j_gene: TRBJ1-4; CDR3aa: ASSELKGTANEKLF
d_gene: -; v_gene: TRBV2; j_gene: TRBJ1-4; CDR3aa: ASRWRGEGEKLF
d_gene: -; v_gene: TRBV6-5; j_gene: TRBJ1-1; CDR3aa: ASRWQGWSEAF
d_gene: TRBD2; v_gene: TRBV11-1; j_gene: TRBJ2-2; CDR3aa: ASSLGLAGVTGELF
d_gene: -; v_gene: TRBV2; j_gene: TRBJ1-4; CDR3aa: ASRRTASTNEKLF
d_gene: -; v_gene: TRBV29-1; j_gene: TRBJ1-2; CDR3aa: SVPGRSLGYT
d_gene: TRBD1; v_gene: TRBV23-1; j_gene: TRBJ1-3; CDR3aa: ASSQEGAGAGQGLSGNTIY
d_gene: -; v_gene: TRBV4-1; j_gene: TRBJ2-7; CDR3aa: ASSQGGESSYEQY
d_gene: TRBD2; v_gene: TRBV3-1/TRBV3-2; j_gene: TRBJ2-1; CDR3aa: ASSQGRWSGGYDNEQF
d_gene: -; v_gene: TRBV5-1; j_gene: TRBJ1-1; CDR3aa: ASSLGVNTEAF
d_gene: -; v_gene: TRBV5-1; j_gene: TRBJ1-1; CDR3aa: ASSIRANTEAF
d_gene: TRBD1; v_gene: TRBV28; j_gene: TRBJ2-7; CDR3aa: ASSSGQGYEQY